These 32 T cell receptor beta chains were all obtained from the same sample, sequenced in a study of regulatory T cells in long-lasting Graves disease. Time point reported: persistent/refractory GD, antithyroid drugs over 5 years with positive TRAb. RNA isolated from PBMCs was used to make the TCR library. Both iRepertoire HTBI primers and Arm-PCR of CDR3 regions were used to build the TCR beta libraries. TCRdb processed the multiplex PCR reads anew with MiXCR; each CDR3 protein has one entry. This sample carries around 460,000 distinct CDR3 sequences, 22% of them seen once, and the ten largest clones take around 14%. This sample comprised peripheral blood mononuclear cells (PBMCs), obtained when the disease was refractory, from a patient treated with antithyroid drugs. All receptors derive from a female donor with Graves disease.

This clonotype has a count of ten or more. V and J are TRBV11-2 and TRBJ2-5; 9 bases agree with TRBD2. CDR3 length: 17 residues. Germline CDR1 reads SGHAT; CDR2 reads FQNNGV. V lost 1 base, J lost 5 bases, and 11 bases stayed unmatched. As DNA, the CDR3 is TGTGCCAGCAGCTTAGGGCGCCGGGCTAGCGGGGAGGAGACCCAGTACTTC. Translation: CASSLGRRASGEETQYF.

The table lists this clonotype with a few counts. The junction does not match germline at one end; this may be a read error. This chain links TRBV6-1 with TRBJ1-1; D gene ambiguous. CDR3 length equals 13 residues. The germline CDR1 and CDR2 sequences are MNHNS and SASEGT. CDR3 bases: TGTGCCAGCAGTGGGCTCCCGAACACTGAAACTTTCTTT. Its protein product is CASSGLPNTETFF.

This clonotype has at least ten counts. This chain links TRBV7-2 with TRBJ1-5; D ambiguous. V was shortened by 2 bases and J by 5 bases, with 7 bases between the two germline ends. Germline V lookup: CDR1 SGHTA, CDR2 FQGNSA. CDR3 length: 13 amino acids. CDR3 sequence (DNA): TGTGCCAGCAGCTTAAGGATGCATCAGCCCCAGCATTTT. It encodes CASSLRMHQPQHF.

This clonotype has only a few counts. V is TRBV27 and J is TRBJ1-2; 8 nucleotides line up with TRBD1. The CDR3 has 14 residues. Germline CDR1 MNHEY, CDR2 SMNVEV (reference sequence). Trimming cost V 8 bases and J 2 bases; bases outside gene matches: 7. CDR3 coding DNA: TGTGCCAGCGGAAAGGACAGGGCCAACTATGGCTACACCTTC. Its translation is CASGKDRANYGYTF.

This clonotype was observed a handful of times. The chain combines TRBV6-1 with TRBJ1-5; D may be TRBD1 (5 bases). The CDR3 consists of 16 residues. Germline V lookup: CDR1 MNHNS, CDR2 SASEGT. V lost 7 bases to trimming and J lost 4 bases, with 20 bases between them. The DNA of the CDR3 is TGTGCCAGCACCTCCCTCATCGGGGCGATGAATCAGCCCCAGCATTTT. It encodes CASTSLIGAMNQPQHF.

The chain recombines TRBV28 with TRBJ1-1, with 9 bases identical to TRBD1. The CDR3 is 18 amino acids. V was clipped by 3 bases and J by 5 bases; unmatched bases: 16. Germline lookup yields CDR1 MDHEN and CDR2 SYDVKM. The CDR3 region is CASSFLNLRDRERTEAFF. CDR3 DNA sequence: TGTGCCAGCAGTTTCCTGAACCTCCGGGACAGGGAGAGGACTGAAGCTTTCTTT.

The chain recombines TRBV7-6 with TRBJ2-2; D unresolved. V gave up 11 bases and J gave up 4 bases, with 8 bases separating them. The CDR3 length is 11 residues. CDR1 is SGHVS and CDR2 is FNYEAQ in the germline V gene. The CDR3 DNA sequence: TGTGCCTCCGGCGGCACCGGGGAGCTGTTTTTT. Its protein product is CASGGTGELFF.

V usage is TRBV2 and J usage is TRBJ2-1; either TRBD1 or TRBD2 may supply D (5 bases each). With 6 bases removed from V and 6 bases from J, the gap between germline ends came to 15 bases. CDR1 SNHLY and CDR2 FYNNEI come from the germline V gene. The length of the CDR3 is 14 residues. CDR3: CASSPLGTGNEQFF. The CDR3 nucleotides read TGTGCCAGCAGCCCCCTAGGGACGGGCAATGAGCAGTTCTTC.

The table lists this clonotype with many counts. The V gene is TRBV6-1, the J gene TRBJ1-2, with a tentative D call TRBD1 (5 bases). V gave up 2 bases and J gave up 5 bases, with 6 bases separating them. The CDR3 length is 12 residues. Germline V gene lookup returns CDR1 MNHNS and CDR2 SASEGT. In nucleotides, the CDR3 is TGTGCCAGCAGTGAACAGGGTTATGGCTACACCTTC. This encodes CASSEQGYGYTF.

The chain combines TRBV3-1 with TRBJ1-3; the D gene is possibly TRBD1 (6 bases). CDR1 is LGHDT, CDR2 YNNKEL, per germline (reference sequence). The ends were cut back, 5 bases at V and 1 base at J, with 15 bases in the middle. The CDR3 contains 16 residues. DNA for the CDR3: TGTGCCAGCAGCTCCTTCAGGGGAATATCTGGAAACACCATATATTTT. This encodes CASSSFRGISGNTIYF.

This clonotype has a count of ten or more. V and J are TRBV6-1 and TRBJ1-6; D remains ambiguous. This CDR3 comprises 13 residues. Germline lookup yields CDR1 MNHNS and CDR2 SASEGT. The V end lost 6 bases, the J end lost 10 bases, and 13 bases lay between the germline ends. Written as DNA, the CDR3 is TGTGCCAGCAGGCAATTCATAAAGTCACCCCTCCACTTT. It translates to CASRQFIKSPLHF.

Many counts were recorded for this clonotype. V and J are TRBV3-1 and TRBJ1-1; D is undetermined. CDR1 is LGHDT and CDR2 is YNNKEL in the germline V gene (reference sequence). V lost 4 bases and J lost 7, with 19 bases in between. The length of the CDR3 is 15 residues. The CDR3 loop reads CASSLGPTYGGEAFF. The CDR3 DNA follows: TGTGCCAGCAGCCTAGGCCCCACGTATGGAGGTGAAGCTTTCTTT.

This clonotype has just a few counts. V usage is TRBV28 and J usage is TRBJ2-3, with D perhaps given as TRBD1 or TRBD2 (5 bases each). The length of the CDR3 is 14 residues. Trimming removed 4 bases from V and 4 bases from J, with 12 bases in between. The germline CDR1 and CDR2 sequences are MDHEN and SYDVKM. In DNA form, the CDR3 reads TGTGCCAGCAGTTCGCCCGGGGCACCAGATACGCAGTATTTT. This codes for CASSSPGAPDTQYF.

This clonotype was detected a few times. The J gene is TRBJ1-1, the V gene TRBV4-3, with D maybe TRBD1 (5 bases). Trimming left V 5 bases short and J 2 bases short, with 18 bases between. The CDR3 spans 16 residues. CDR1 LGHNA and CDR2 YSLEER come from the germline V gene. Written as DNA, the CDR3 is TGCGCCAGCAGCTCGGGAGGGTCGAGGGGAAACACTGAAGCTTTCTTT. It is translated as CASSSGGSRGNTEAFF.

At least ten counts were recorded for this clonotype. The rearrangement joins TRBV27 to TRBJ1-5, with a tentative D call TRBD1 (5 bases). The CDR3 covers 13 residues. Germline CDR1 reads MNHEY; CDR2 reads SMNVEV (reference sequence). Trimming left V 5 bases short and J 3 bases short, with 8 bases between. CDR3 sequence (DNA): TGTGCCAGCAGTGTGGACACCAATCAGCCCCAGCATTTT. Protein: CASSVDTNQPQHF.

With regard to this clonotype: This could be a read error, since a much larger clone is one nucleotide away. This sequence joins TRBV19 and TRBJ2-7, with 12 bases lining up with TRBD1. CDR3 size: 15 residues. The trim removed 7 bases at V and 4 bases at J, leaving 8 bases unmatched. In germline, CDR1 is LNHDA, CDR2 SQIVND (reference sequence). CDR3 amino acids: CASNELGQGAYEQYF. CDR3 coding DNA: TGTGCCAGTAATGAATTGGGACAGGGGGCGTACGAGCAGTACTTC.

The J gene is TRBJ1-3, the V gene TRBV30; D is possibly TRBD1 (5 bases). Germline V lookup: CDR1 GTSNPN, CDR2 SVGIG (reference sequence). V dropped 2 bases and J dropped 3 bases, with 14 bases sitting between them. CDR3 size: 15 residues. This CDR3 is CAWSPGTVSGNTIYF. CDR3 nucleotide sequence: TGTGCCTGGAGTCCAGGGACCGTGAGTGGAAACACCATATATTTT.

The chain employs TRBV20-1 and TRBJ1-5, with a tentative D call TRBD1 (6 bases). V lost 0 bases to trimming and J lost 0 bases, with 18 bases between them. Germline CDR1 DFQATT, CDR2 SNEGSKA (reference sequence). The CDR3 has 18 residues. This CDR3 is CSARDQGGGTYSNQPQHF. The CDR3 coding sequence is TGCAGTGCTAGAGATCAAGGGGGGGGTACATATAGCAATCAGCCCCAGCATTTT.

Ten or more counts support this clonotype. The V call is TRBV7-2, the J call TRBJ1-2, with D maybe TRBD1 (6 bases). Germline assignment: CDR1 SGHTA and CDR2 FQGNSA. The CDR3 contains 14 residues. The V and J ends lost 3 bases and 7 bases respectively, with 15 bases between them. The CDR3 DNA reads TGTGCCAGCAGCTTTGGGACAACCCTGCTTGGCTACACCTTC. Amino acids: CASSFGTTLLGYTF. Variable domain in full (rest from reference TRBV7-2 and TRBJ1-2): GAGVSQSPSNKVTEKGKDVELRCDPISGHTALYWYRQSLGQGLEFLIYFQGNSAPDKSGLPSDRFSAERTGGSVSTLTIQRTQQEDSAVYLCASSFGTTLLGYTFGSGTRLTVV.

This clonotype was observed many times. This CDR3 is CASTYGAGTLNQPQHF. DNA for the CDR3: TGTGCCAGCACCTATGGTGCCGGGACACTGAATCAGCCCCAGCATTTT. The V and J genes are TRBV7-2 and TRBJ1-5, with D tentatively TRBD1 (6 bases). Germline-derived CDR1 and CDR2 are SGHTA and FQGNSA. The V end lost 7 bases, the J end lost 4 bases, and 20 bases lay between the germline ends. CDR3 size: 16 residues.

This clonotype was counted at least ten times. The chain is built from TRBV12-3 or TRBV12-4 and TRBJ1-2; D unresolved. The length of the CDR3 is 14 residues. Trimming took off 2 bases at V and 2 bases at J, with 9 bases between the two ends. Here the CDR3 DNA reads TGTGCCAGCAGTTTACGGGCGACCAACTATGGCTACACCTTC. Protein sequence: CASSLRATNYGYTF.

This clonotype has at least ten counts. The rearrangement joins TRBV12-3 or TRBV12-4 to TRBJ2-4; tentative D call: TRBD1 (6 bases). This CDR3 spans 14 amino acids. V was shortened by 5 bases and J by 3 bases, with 11 bases between the two germline ends. CDR3 region: CASSAWDNKNIQYF. In DNA form, the CDR3 reads TGTGCCAGCAGTGCCTGGGACAACAAAAACATTCAGTACTTC.

V and J are TRBV19 and TRBJ2-5; 9 bases line up with TRBD1. The CDR3 spans 14 residues. Germline CDR1 LNHDA, CDR2 SQIVND (reference sequence). Germline trimming cut 4 bases from V and 5 bases from J; bases unmatched to any gene: 5. The CDR3 coding sequence is TGTGCCAGTAGTAAGACAGGGGGGCAGGAGACCCAGTACTTC. Amino acids: CASSKTGGQETQYF.

The rearrangement joins TRBV7-2 to TRBJ2-7; the D is unclear. V was clipped by 3 bases and J by 0 bases, with 9 bases between them. Germline loops: CDR1 SGHTA, CDR2 FQGNSA. The CDR3 consists of 14 residues. The CDR3 region has the DNA TGTGCCAGCAGCTTCCATGACGGCTCCTACGAGCAGTACTTC. Translation: CASSFHDGSYEQYF.

Note on this clonotype: An end of the junction differs from the germline gene, which may be a read error. The chain combines TRBV10-3 with TRBJ1-5; D gene uncertain. The germline CDR1 and CDR2 sequences are ENHRY and SYGVKD. The CDR3 is 14 residues long. CDR3 residues: CANSDGGSDQPQHF. The CDR3 DNA is TGTGCCAACAGTGATGGAGGGTCGGATCAGCCCCAGCATTTT.

Comments on this clonotype: This clone may be a read error of a much larger clone one base away. The chain carries TRBV6-2 or TRBV6-3 and TRBJ2-2, with D hard to call. Per germline, CDR1 MNHEY and CDR2 SVGEGT. This CDR3 comprises 16 residues. CDR3 bases: TGTGTCAGCAAATCGCACCCCTCCATCAACACCGGGGAGCTGTTTTTT. This encodes CVSKSHPSINTGELFF.

V usage is TRBV7-9 and J usage is TRBJ1-5; 10 bases align to TRBD1. The junction had 8 bases not matched to a gene; V was cut back by 4 bases and J by 5 bases. The V gene's germline CDR1 is SEHNR and CDR2 FQNEAQ (reference sequence). The CDR3 length is 16 residues. The CDR3 DNA reads TGTGCCAGCAGCTCGACCGGGACAGGGGTTCATCAGCCCCAGCATTTT. This codes for CASSSTGTGVHQPQHF.

As concerns this clonotype: A much larger clone is a single base away; this may be a read error. The chain recombines TRBV19 with TRBJ1-4, with D uncertain. This CDR3 is 13 amino acids long. CDR1 is LNHDA, CDR2 SQIVND, per germline (reference sequence). V gave up 5 bases and J gave up 6 bases, with 10 bases separating them. This CDR3 reads CASSSKQDEKLFF. DNA for the CDR3: TGTGCCAGTAGTTCCAAGCAGGATGAAAAACTGTTTTTT.

The rearrangement uses TRBV6-1 and TRBJ1-5; 9 nucleotides line up with TRBD1. The CDR3 is 15 amino acids. Germline CDR1 is MNHNS and CDR2 is SASEGT. Trimming took 5 bases from V and 7 from J; bases not matched to a gene: 9. CDR3 in amino acids: CASSKTRQGGQPQHF. The CDR3 region has the DNA TGTGCCAGCAGTAAAACCCGACAGGGGGGCCAGCCCCAGCATTTT.

The V and J genes are TRBV5-1 and TRBJ2-3; D remains unclear. Germline assignment: CDR1 SGHRS and CDR2 YFSETQ. The CDR3 consists of 13 residues. The V end was cut by 0 bases, the J end by 3 bases, with 5 bases between. The DNA for the CDR3 is TGCGCCAGCAGCTTGGCCGAGACAGATACGCAGTATTTT. Its protein is CASSLAETDTQYF. Full variable domain (rest looked up from reference TRBV5-1 and TRBJ2-3): KAGVTQTPRYLIKTRGQQVTLSCSPISGHRSVSWYQQTPGQGLQFLFEYFSETQRNKGNFPGRFSGRQFSNSRSEMNVSTLELGDSALYLCASSLAETDTQYFGPGTRLTVL.

This clonotype was observed at least ten times. V gene TRBV28 combines with J gene TRBJ1-4; D is perhaps TRBD1 (6 bases). CDR3 size: 15 residues. CDR1 and CDR2 (germline): MDHEN, SYDVKM. Trimming shortened V by 3 bases and J by 6 bases, and 14 bases separated the two germline ends. CDR3 sequence reads: CASSLGGTRDEKLFF. The CDR3 DNA follows: TGTGCCAGCAGTTTGGGAGGGACAAGGGATGAAAAACTGTTTTTT.

This clonotype was seen ten or more times. V is TRBV7-2 and J is TRBJ1-1; D is undetermined. Germline CDR1 reads SGHTA; CDR2 reads FQGNSA. The V and J ends lost 6 bases and 0 bases respectively, with 11 bases between them. The CDR3 loop spans 14 amino acids. The chain's CDR3 is CASRVVVMNTEAFF. CDR3 bases: TGTGCCAGCAGGGTCGTAGTTATGAACACTGAAGCTTTCTTT.